These 20 T cell receptor beta chains originate from one sample sequenced in a study of OX40 agonist ivuxolimab in advanced cancers. TCRdb keeps only in-frame clones here, not all; method: immunoSEQ multiplex PCR. The sample includes tens of thousands of clones, over 75% of them seen just once. Sequencing used CD4+ or CD8+ T cells sorted from blood, obtained in a trial of the OX40 agonist ivuxolimab. The receptors here all came from an adult with an advanced solid tumor such as melanoma, head and neck, liver or kidney cancer.

The V call is TRBV5-4, the J call TRBJ2-2; D is uncertain. CDR1 SGHNT and CDR2 YYREEE come from the germline V gene (reference sequence). Trimming cost V 0 bases and J 2 bases, with 8 bases left between them. There are 15 residues in the CDR3. DNA of the CDR3: TGTGCCAGCAGCTTGGGAAGTGAAAACACCGGGGAGCTGTTTTTT. Protein product: CASSLGSENTGELFF.

The chain recombines TRBV18 with TRBJ2-7; TRBD1 is a possible D gene (6 bases). CDR3 length: 16 amino acids. Germline assignment: CDR1 KGHSH and CDR2 LQKENI. V dropped 6 bases and J dropped 0 bases, with 18 bases sitting between them. The CDR3 spells CASSFSSGAGSYEQYF. The CDR3 bases are TGTGCCAGCTCCTTCTCGTCAGGGGCCGGCTCCTACGAGCAGTACTTC.

The chain recombines TRBV7-9 with TRBJ2-5; the match to TRBD2 covers 7 bases. This CDR3 is built from 16 residues. The germline V gene has CDR1 SEHNR and CDR2 FQNEAQ (reference sequence). Unmatched junction bases numbered 13, after V lost 5 bases and J lost 4 bases. The CDR3 reads CASSPPGGVPGETQYF. Written as DNA, the CDR3 is TGTGCCAGCAGCCCGCCGGGAGGAGTCCCCGGAGAGACCCAGTACTTC.

This chain connects TRBV5-4 to TRBJ2-5; D uncertain. Germline lookup yields CDR1 SGHNT and CDR2 YYREEE (reference sequence). V was cut by 4 bases and J by 1 base, with 5 bases left in between. The CDR3 is 12 residues long. This CDR3 is CASSPSQETQYF. DNA for the CDR3: TGTGCCAGCAGCCCCTCCCAAGAGACCCAGTACTTC. The variable domain in full, completed from reference TRBV5-4 and TRBJ2-5, reads ETGVTQSPTHLIKTRGQQVTLRCSSQSGHNTVSWYQQALGQGPQFIFQYYREEENGRGNFPPRFSGLQFPNYSSELNVNALELDDSALYLCASSPSQETQYFGPGTRLLVL.

This chain connects TRBV5-4 to TRBJ2-1; TRBD2 matches 11 bases. J was trimmed by 4 bases and V by 4 bases; bases with no gene match: 7. This CDR3 has 16 residues. Germline V gene sequence: CDR1 SGHNT, CDR2 YYREEE (reference sequence). The CDR3: CASSVGTSGPYNEQFF. The CDR3 DNA reads TGTGCCAGCAGCGTGGGGACTAGCGGCCCATACAATGAGCAGTTCTTC.

This clone has only one observation. This sequence joins TRBV6-1 and TRBJ2-1, with TRBD2 identical over 7 bases. J lost 12 bases, V lost 7 bases, and 15 bases had no gene match. This CDR3 is 14 amino acids long. The V gene's germline CDR1 is MNHNS and CDR2 SASEGT. CDR3 in amino acids: CASMASGSLLGQFF. The CDR3 coding sequence is TGTGCCAGCATGGCTAGCGGTTCCCTCTTGGGGCAGTTCTTC.

The genes are TRBV7-3 and TRBJ1-5; D unclear. Trimming shortened V by 5 bases and J by 6 bases, and 8 bases separated the two germline ends. This CDR3 is built from 12 residues. The germline V gene encodes CDR1 SGHTA and CDR2 FQGTGA. The CDR3 DNA reads as TGTGCCAGCAGCCATGAGGGTCAGCCCCAGCATTTT. Protein: CASSHEGQPQHF.

J is TRBJ2-1 and V is TRBV18; 11 bases map to TRBD2. CDR3 size: 14 residues. The V and J ends lost 3 bases and 11 bases, in that order; junction bases with no gene match: 6. Per the germline V gene, CDR1 is KGHSH and CDR2 is LQKENI. CDR3 sequence reads: CASSPPGTSGKQFF. The CDR3 DNA is TGTGCCAGCTCACCCCCGGGGACTAGCGGTAAGCAGTTCTTC.

The chain combines TRBV9 with TRBJ1-6, with D tentatively TRBD1 (5 bases). This CDR3 region has 16 residues. Germline values: CDR1 SGDLS, CDR2 YYNGEE. Trimming left V 0 bases short and J 7 bases short, with 14 bases between. DNA of the CDR3: TGTGCCAGCAGCGTAGAGGGACCTCAAGGAAATTCACCCCTCCACTTT. Protein sequence: CASSVEGPQGNSPLHF.

This sequence joins TRBV10-1 and TRBJ1-5; maybe TRBD1 (6 bases). The CDR3 is 15 residues long. Germline CDR1 reads WNHNN; CDR2 reads SYGVQD (reference sequence). V was shortened by 0 bases and J by 1 base, with 7 bases between the two germline ends. CDR3 DNA: TGCGCCAGCAGTGAGTCTACAGGGAGCAATCAGCCCCAGCATTTT. Its protein is CASSESTGSNQPQHF.

This clone has just a few counts. The rearrangement uses TRBV7-9 and TRBJ2-5; tentatively, D is TRBD2 (6 bases). The CDR3 has 17 residues. Germline V gene sequence: CDR1 SEHNR, CDR2 FQNEAQ (reference sequence). V was clipped by 4 bases and J by 3 bases, with 21 bases between them. CDR3 in DNA: TGTGCCAGCAGCTCGCCGGAGGGCGCCCCGGGAGAAGAGACCCAGTACTTC. Translating gives CASSSPEGAPGEETQYF.

The chain carries TRBV27 and TRBJ2-3; the D gene is possibly TRBD2 (7 bases). V gave up 4 bases and J gave up 4 bases, with 12 bases separating them. The germline gives CDR1 MNHEY, CDR2 SMNVEV (reference sequence). CDR3 length: 14 residues. The CDR3 spells CASSYGGAPDTQYF. The CDR3 coding sequence is TGTGCCAGCAGTTATGGGGGGGCTCCAGATACGCAGTATTTT.

The V and J genes are TRBV9 and TRBJ2-5, with 13 bases lining up with TRBD2. Trimming removed 5 bases from V and 1 base from J; junction bases left unmatched: 5. This CDR3 region has 16 residues. Germline V lookup: CDR1 SGDLS, CDR2 YYNGEE. The CDR3 DNA is TGTGCCAGCAGTAAGACTAGCGGGGGGTTCCAAGAGACCCAGTACTTC. This gives the protein CASSKTSGGFQETQYF.

This clone was detected only once. This chain links TRBV10-1 with TRBJ2-1; no firm D call. This CDR3 spans 11 amino acids. V gave up 3 bases and J gave up 10 bases, with 7 bases separating them. Germline V gives CDR1 WNHNN, CDR2 SYGVQD (reference sequence). The CDR3 DNA sequence: TGCGCCAGCAGTGAAGGGCGGGAGCAGTTCTTC. Protein product: CASSEGREQFF.

The chain has TRBV7-9 and TRBJ2-7, with TRBD1 matching over 9 bases. The trim removed 8 bases at V and 2 bases at J, leaving 7 bases unmatched. The CDR3 loop spans 14 amino acids. CDR1 is SEHNR, CDR2 FQNEAQ, per germline (reference sequence). The CDR3 region has the DNA TGTGCCAGCCTGGGGGGACAGGGCCCCTACGAGCAGTACTTC. It codes for CASLGGQGPYEQYF.

This chain joins TRBV7-5 and TRBJ2-2; TRBD2, the table's D call, lacks a check against the DNA. TRBV7-5 is a pseudogene locus. There are 16 residues in the CDR3. The CDR3 DNA follows: TGTGCCAGAAGCCCAGGGATAGCGGGAGACACCGGGGAGCTGTTTTTT. Its protein product is CARSPGIAGDTGELFF.

V usage is TRBV7-3 and J usage is TRBJ2-5, with D perhaps TRBD1 (5 bases). The V end was cut by 2 bases, the J end by 4 bases, with 11 bases between. The CDR3 sequence is 14 residues long. Germline V gives CDR1 SGHTA, CDR2 FQGTGA. The CDR3 sequence is CASSLQGDVETQYF. The CDR3 DNA follows: TGTGCCAGCAGCTTACAAGGGGATGTAGAGACCCAGTACTTC.

The CDR3 is CARSLRDRENQPQHF. CDR3 nucleotide sequence: TGTGCCAGAAGCTTAAGGGACAGGGAAAATCAGCCCCAGCATTTT. The V call is TRBV7-5, the J call TRBJ1-5; TRBD1 is the table's D call and was not checked against the DNA. TRBV7-5 is a pseudogene locus. This CDR3 contains 15 residues.

The chain uses TRBV6-1 and TRBJ2-3; 13 nucleotides agree with TRBD2. Germline V gene sequence: CDR1 MNHNS, CDR2 SASEGT. Losses at the gene ends were 4 bases for V and 4 bases for J; bases not matched to a gene: 5. There are 16 residues in the CDR3. CDR3 sequence (DNA): TGTGCCAGCAGTGTAGGACTAGCGGGAGTTTCAGATACGCAGTATTTT. Protein product: CASSVGLAGVSDTQYF.

The gene calls are TRBV19 and TRBJ2-3, with D perhaps matching TRBD2 (6 bases). The germline V gene encodes CDR1 LNHDA and CDR2 SQIVND (reference sequence). The V end was cut by 6 bases, the J end by 9 bases, with 13 bases between. The CDR3 covers 12 residues. CDR3 amino acids: CASSTTAGTQYF. CDR3 DNA: TGTGCCAGTAGCACCACGGCGGGAACGCAGTATTTT.